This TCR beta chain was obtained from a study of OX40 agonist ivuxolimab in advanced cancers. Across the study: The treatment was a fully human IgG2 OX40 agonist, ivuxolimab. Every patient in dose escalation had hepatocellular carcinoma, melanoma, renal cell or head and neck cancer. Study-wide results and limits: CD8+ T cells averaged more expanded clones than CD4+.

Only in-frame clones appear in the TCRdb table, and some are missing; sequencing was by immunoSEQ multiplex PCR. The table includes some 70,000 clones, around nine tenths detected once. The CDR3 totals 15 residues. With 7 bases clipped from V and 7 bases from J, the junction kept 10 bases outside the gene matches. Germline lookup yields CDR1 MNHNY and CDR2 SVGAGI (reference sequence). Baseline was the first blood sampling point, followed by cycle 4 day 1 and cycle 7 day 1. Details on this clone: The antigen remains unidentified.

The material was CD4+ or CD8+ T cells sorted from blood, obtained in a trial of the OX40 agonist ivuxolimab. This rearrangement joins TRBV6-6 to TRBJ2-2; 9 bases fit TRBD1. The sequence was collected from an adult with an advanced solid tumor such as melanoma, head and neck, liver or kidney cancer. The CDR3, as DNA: TGTGCCAGCACAAGACGGGACAGGGCAGGCGGGGAGCTGTTTTTT. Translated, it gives CASTRRDRAGGELFF.